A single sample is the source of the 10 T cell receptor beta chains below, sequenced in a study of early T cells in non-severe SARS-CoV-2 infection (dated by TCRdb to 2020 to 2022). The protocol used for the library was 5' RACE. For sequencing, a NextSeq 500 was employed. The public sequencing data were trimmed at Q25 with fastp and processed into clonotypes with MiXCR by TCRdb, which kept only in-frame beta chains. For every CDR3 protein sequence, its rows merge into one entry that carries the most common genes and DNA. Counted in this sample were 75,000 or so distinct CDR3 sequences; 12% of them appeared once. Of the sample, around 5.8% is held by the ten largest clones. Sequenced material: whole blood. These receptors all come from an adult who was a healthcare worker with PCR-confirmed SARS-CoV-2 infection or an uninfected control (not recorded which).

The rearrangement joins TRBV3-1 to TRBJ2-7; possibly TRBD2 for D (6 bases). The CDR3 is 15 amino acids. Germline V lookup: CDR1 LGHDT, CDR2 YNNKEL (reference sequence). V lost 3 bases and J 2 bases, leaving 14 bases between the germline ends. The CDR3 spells CASSQFPSAAYEQYF. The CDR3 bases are TGTGCCAGCAGCCAGTTCCCTAGCGCTGCCTACGAGCAGTACTTC.

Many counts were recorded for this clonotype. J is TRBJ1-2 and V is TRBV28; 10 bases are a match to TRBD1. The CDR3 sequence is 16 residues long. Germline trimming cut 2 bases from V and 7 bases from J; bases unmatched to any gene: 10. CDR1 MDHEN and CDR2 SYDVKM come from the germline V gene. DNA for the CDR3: TGTGCCAGCAGTTTAGCCCCCGGGGGACAGGGGCCTGGCTACACCTTC. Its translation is CASSLAPGGQGPGYTF.

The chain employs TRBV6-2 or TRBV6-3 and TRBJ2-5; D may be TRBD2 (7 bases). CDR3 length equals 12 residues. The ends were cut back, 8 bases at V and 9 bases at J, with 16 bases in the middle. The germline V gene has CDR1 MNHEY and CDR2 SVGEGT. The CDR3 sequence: CASSGGLVSQYF. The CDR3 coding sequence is TGTGCCAGCTCGGGGGGCTTGGTGTCCCAGTACTTC.

The CDR3 protein is CSASPGLLMNTEAFF. CDR3 bases: TGCAGCGCCTCCCCGGGTCTTCTTATGAACACTGAAGCTTTCTTT. The chain has TRBV29-1 and TRBJ1-1; no clear D gene. Germline V CDR1 and CDR2: SQVTM, ANQGSEA. V lost 7 bases and J lost 0, with 18 bases in between. The length of the CDR3 is 15 residues. Full variable domain (outside the CDR3, taken from reference TRBV29-1 and TRBJ1-1): SAVISQKPSRDICQRGTSLTIQCQVDSQVTMMFWYRQQPGQSLTLIATANQGSEATYESGFVIDKFPISRPNLTFSTLTVSNMSPEDSSIYLCSASPGLLMNTEAFFGQGTRLTVV.

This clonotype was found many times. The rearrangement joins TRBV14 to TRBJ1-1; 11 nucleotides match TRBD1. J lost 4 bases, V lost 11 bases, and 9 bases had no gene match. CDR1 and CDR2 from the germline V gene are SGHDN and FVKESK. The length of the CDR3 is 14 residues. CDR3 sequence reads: CASGQGAWVTEAFF. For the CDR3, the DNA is TGTGCCTCCGGACAGGGGGCGTGGGTCACTGAAGCTTTCTTT.

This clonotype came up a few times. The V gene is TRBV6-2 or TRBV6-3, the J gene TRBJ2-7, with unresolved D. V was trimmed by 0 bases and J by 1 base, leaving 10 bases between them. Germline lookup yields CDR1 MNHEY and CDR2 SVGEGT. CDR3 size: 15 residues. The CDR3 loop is CASSYSRRSSYEQYF. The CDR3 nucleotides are TGTGCCAGCAGTTACTCGAGAAGGAGTTCCTACGAGCAGTACTTC.

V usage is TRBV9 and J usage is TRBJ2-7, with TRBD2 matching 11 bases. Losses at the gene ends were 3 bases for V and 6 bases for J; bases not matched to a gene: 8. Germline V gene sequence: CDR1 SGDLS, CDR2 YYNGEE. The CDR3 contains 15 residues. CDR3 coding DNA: TGTGCCAGCAGCGCGAATAGCGGGGGGGTTTTCGAGCAGTACTTC. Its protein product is CASSANSGGVFEQYF.

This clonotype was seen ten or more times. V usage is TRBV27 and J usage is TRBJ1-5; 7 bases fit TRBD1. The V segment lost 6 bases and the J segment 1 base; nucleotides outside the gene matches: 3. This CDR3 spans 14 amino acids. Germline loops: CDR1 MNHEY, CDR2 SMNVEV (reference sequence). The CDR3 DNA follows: TGTGCCAGCAGGAAGACAGGGAGCAATCAGCCCCAGCATTTT. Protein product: CASRKTGSNQPQHF.

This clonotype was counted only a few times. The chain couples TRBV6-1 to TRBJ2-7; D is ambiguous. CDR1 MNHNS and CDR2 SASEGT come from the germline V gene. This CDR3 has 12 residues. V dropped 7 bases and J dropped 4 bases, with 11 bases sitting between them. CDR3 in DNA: TGTGCCAGCACTACCCATGCTTACGAGCAGTACTTC. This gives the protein CASTTHAYEQYF.

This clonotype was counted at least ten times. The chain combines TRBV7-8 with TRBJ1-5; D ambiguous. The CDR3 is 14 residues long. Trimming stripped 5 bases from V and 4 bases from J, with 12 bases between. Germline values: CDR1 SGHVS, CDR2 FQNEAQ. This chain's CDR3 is CASSAKRTNQPQHF. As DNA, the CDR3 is TGTGCCAGCAGCGCAAAAAGGACTAATCAGCCCCAGCATTTT.